The source of this T cell receptor beta chain is a study of blood T cell repertoires in COVID-19. Trimming shortened V by 5 bases and J by 5 bases, and 11 bases separated the two germline ends. There are 13 residues in the CDR3. Germline V gene sequence: CDR1 SGHNT, CDR2 YENEEA. Generated by immunoSEQ multiplex PCR, the TCRdb table keeps only in-frame clones and is missing some. The data contain 110,000 or so clones, just under 90% of them seen just once; the ten biggest clones take up approximately 4.5%. What was sequenced was peripheral blood. The TCR was taken from a woman in her forties or fifties with acute or convalescent COVID-19. The rearrangement joins TRBV11-3 to TRBJ2-3; D is possibly TRBD2 (6 bases). The CDR3 DNA reads as TGTGCCAGCAGCCCCAATAGCGGAGATACGCAGTATTTT. Translating gives CASSPNSGDTQYF.